The table lists the clone carrying this T cell receptor beta chain with a few counts. Its specificity is unknown. Sequencing used immunoSEQ multiplex PCR; TCRdb keeps in-frame clones, though not all of them. This sample yields about 17,000 clones, of which 79% are seen a single time; approximately 11% belongs to the top ten. The data were obtained in a study of CD4 T cells in relation to SARS-CoV-2 and coronaviruses. Unexposed donor CD4+ T cells date from about 2011-2018, before the COVID-19 pandemic. CD4+ T cells were isolated from the cells after 10 days of culture. Cultures received half-medium IL-2 refreshes on days 3 and 7. The sequencing sample was made of CD4+ T cells from PBMCs, cultured in vitro. This TCR derives from a human donor in good health.

DNA of the CDR3: TGTGCCATCAGGGCTAGCGGGAGGGCAGGCACCGGGGAGCTGTTTTTT. Translated, it gives CAIRASGRAGTGELFF. This chain links TRBV10-3 with TRBJ2-2, with 12 positions matching TRBD2. This CDR3 contains 16 residues. Germline CDR1 and CDR2: ENHRY and SYGVKD. The V gene end was trimmed by 6 bases and the J gene end by 4 bases; junction bases not matched to a gene: 6.